This T cell receptor (beta chain) was recorded in a study of blood T cell repertoires in COVID-19. Study information: T cells, B-cell-depleted T cells, or PBMCs provided the cDNA or gDNA that served as material.

Authors' data handling: Using reference gene primer amplification, nucleated cell counts were estimated. Data came from immunoSEQ multiplex PCR; TCRdb stores just in-frame clones and leaves some out. The D gene and trimming were derived from the DNA, and the V and J assignments and clone size from that table. The data contain approximately 60,000 clones, roughly 90% of them singletons. Deletions cut 3 bases from V and 2 bases from J, with 11 bases between. This CDR3 spans 14 amino acids. The germline gives CDR1 MNHNS, CDR2 SASEGT. Material: peripheral blood. The clonotype originates from a woman of 80 years or more with COVID-19, enrolled during active disease. V and J are TRBV6-1 and TRBJ2-7; possible D gene TRBD1, 5 bases. The CDR3 reads CASSEMDIPYEQYF. Here the CDR3 DNA reads TGTGCCAGCAGTGAGATGGACATACCCTACGAGCAGTACTTC.